This record covers a single TCR beta chain. Its target is unknown. The germline V and J ends were trimmed by 0 bases and 3 bases, with 9 bases remaining between them. Germline-derived CDR1 and CDR2 are WSHSY and SAAADI. The CDR3 runs to 15 residues. Every subset had its genomic DNA shared out evenly among several immunoSEQ plates. Each unsorted PBMC replicate got 300 ng genomic DNA, some 30,000 genomes. Produced via immunoSEQ multiplex PCR; TCRdb's table is partial and in-frame only. The sample contains hundreds of thousands of clones, around 78% of which appear only once. Extraction of genomic DNA in unsorted samples used roughly 94 million PBMCs. This specimen comes from a study of shared clonotypes between healthy human individuals. Study-wide results and limits: Investigators expected sequencing depth to affect clonotype sharing among donors.

The chain couples TRBV10-2 to TRBJ2-1; perhaps TRBD2 as D (6 bases). This clonotype originated in a woman in her 40s in good health. Some clones in this sample may be carry-over from other donors' samples. Source material: PBMCs. The CDR3 sequence: CASSESAGYYNEQFF. CDR3 DNA sequence: TGCGCCAGCAGTGAGTCGGCGGGGTACTACAATGAGCAGTTCTTC.